This TCR beta chain was captured by sequencing in a study of identical twins. After removal of 2 bases from V and 7 bases from J, the junction contained 8 bases not matched to a gene. Germline V gene data show CDR1 as DFQATT and CDR2 as SNEGSKA (reference sequence). The CDR3 runs 14 residues. General study findings and limits: Monozygotic twin pairs showed more out-of-frame TCR alpha sharing than models estimated. Within cord blood, abundant beta clonotypes carried fewer insertions, but memory repertoires showed no such trend. Researchers reported excess low generation probability among twin-shared out-of-frame alpha sequences.

Unique molecular identifiers were present on cDNA, and template switching added a universal primer site. MiXCR, run by TCRdb on the 5' RACE reads, gives a single entry per CDR3 protein. The data show around 550,000 distinct CDR3 sequences, roughly 15% seen once. As to this clonotype: Its antigen is not identified.

The same sample was also studied in work on yellow fever vaccine responses in identical twins.

The material sequenced was CD4+ T cells sorted from blood. This clonotype originated in a woman aged 18-29 years in good health. V is TRBV20-1 and J is TRBJ2-7, with 10 bases matching TRBD2. CDR3 region: CSARPEGLAWEQYF. The CDR3 DNA reads TGCAGTGCTAGACCAGAGGGACTAGCGTGGGAGCAGTACTTC.